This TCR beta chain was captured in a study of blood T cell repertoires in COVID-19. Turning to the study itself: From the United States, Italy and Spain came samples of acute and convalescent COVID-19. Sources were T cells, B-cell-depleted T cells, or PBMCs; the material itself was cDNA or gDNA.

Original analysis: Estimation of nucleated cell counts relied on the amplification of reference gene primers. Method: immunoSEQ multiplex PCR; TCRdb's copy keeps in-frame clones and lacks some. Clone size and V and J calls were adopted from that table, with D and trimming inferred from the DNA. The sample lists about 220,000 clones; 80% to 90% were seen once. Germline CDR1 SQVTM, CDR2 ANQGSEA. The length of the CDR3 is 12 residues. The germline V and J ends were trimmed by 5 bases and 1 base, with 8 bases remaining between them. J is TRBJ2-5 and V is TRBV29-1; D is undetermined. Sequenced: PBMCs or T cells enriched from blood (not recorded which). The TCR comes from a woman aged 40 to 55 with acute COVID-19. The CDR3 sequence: CSVRHSQETQYF. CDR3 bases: TGCAGCGTTCGCCACAGCCAAGAGACCCAGTACTTC.